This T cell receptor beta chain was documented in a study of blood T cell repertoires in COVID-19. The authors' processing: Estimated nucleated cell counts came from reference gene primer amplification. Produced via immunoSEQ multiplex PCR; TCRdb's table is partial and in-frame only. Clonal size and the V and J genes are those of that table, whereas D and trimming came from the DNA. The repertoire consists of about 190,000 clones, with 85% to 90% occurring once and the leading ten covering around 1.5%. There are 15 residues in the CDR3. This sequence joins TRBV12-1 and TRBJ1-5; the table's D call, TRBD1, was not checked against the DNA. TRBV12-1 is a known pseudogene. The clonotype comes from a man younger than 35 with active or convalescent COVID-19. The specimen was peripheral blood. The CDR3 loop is CASSPPRESNQPQHF. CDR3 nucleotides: TGTGCCAGCAGTCCCCCCAGGGAAAGCAATCAGCCCCAGCATTTT.